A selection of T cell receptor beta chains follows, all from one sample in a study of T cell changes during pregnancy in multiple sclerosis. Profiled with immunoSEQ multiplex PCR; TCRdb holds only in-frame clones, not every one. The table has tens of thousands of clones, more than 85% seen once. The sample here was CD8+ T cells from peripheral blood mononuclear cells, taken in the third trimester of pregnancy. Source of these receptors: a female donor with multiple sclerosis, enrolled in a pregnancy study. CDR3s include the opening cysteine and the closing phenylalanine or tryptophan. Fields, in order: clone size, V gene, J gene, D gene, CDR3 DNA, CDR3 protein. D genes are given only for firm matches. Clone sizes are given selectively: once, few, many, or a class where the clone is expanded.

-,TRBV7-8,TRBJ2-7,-,TGTGCCAGCAGTCTAAAATCCTACGAGCAGTACTTC,CASSLKSYEQYF
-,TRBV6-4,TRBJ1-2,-,TGTGCCAGCAGTGACTCGAACGCTGGACTTGCTGGCTACACCTTC,CASSDSNAGLAGYTF
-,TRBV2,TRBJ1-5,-,TGTGCCAGCAGTGACCTGGCAGATAGCAATCAGCCCCAGCATTTT,CASSDLADSNQPQHF
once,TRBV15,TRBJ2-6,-,TGTGCCACCAGCAGGCCAATTGCAGTGACTGGGGCCAACGTCCTGACTTTC,CATSRPIAVTGANVLTF
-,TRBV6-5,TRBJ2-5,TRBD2,TGTGCCAGCAGTTGGGCCCCCGTCGACCGGGGGGCCCAGTACTTC,CASSWAPVDRGAQYF
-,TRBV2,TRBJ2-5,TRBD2,TGTGCCAGCAAAGACCCGGGACTAGCGGTAGAGACCCAGTACTTC,CASKDPGLAVETQYF
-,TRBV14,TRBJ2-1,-,TGTGCCAGCAGCCAAGAAAGGGGACTGCGCCCTTACAATGAGCAGTTCTTC,CASSQERGLRPYNEQFF
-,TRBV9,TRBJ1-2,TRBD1,TGTGCCAGCAGCGGGGAGACAGGGGGCGCCTGGTATGGCTACACCTTC,CASSGETGGAWYGYTF
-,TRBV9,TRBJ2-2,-,TGTGCCAGCATGGGCAGAAACACCGGGGAGCTGTTTTTT,CASMGRNTGELFF
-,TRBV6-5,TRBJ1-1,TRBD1,TGTGCCAGCAGTTACACGGGACAGGGGAACACTGAAGCTTTCTTT,CASSYTGQGNTEAFF
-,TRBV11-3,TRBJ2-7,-,TGTGCCAGCAGCTTAGGTGCGGGGGCCGAGCAGTACTTC,CASSLGAGAEQYF
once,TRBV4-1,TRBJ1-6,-,TGCGCCAGCAGCCAAGACAGGGCTCATTCACCCCTCCACTTT,CASSQDRAHSPLHF
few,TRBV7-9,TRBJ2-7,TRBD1,TGTGCCAGCAGCTTGGACAGGGAAGAGCAGTACTTC,CASSLDREEQYF
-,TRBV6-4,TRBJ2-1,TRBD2,TGTGCCAGCAGTGACTCACTAGCGGGGGATTACAATGAGCAGTTCTTC,CASSDSLAGDYNEQFF
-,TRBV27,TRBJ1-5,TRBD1,TGTGCCAGCAGTCCCTACGACAGGGACAATCAGCCCCAGCATTTT,CASSPYDRDNQPQHF
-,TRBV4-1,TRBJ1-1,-,TGCGCCAGCAGCCAAGAAGGCAGACAGAACACTGAAGCTTTCTTT,CASSQEGRQNTEAFF
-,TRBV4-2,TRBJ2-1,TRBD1,TGTGCCAGCAGCCAAGGCCCCACCGGACAGGGCCTCTACAATGAGCAGTTCTTC,CASSQGPTGQGLYNEQFF
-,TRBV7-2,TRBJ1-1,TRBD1,TGTGCCAGCAGCTTCCCGGACAGGGGAGCTTTCTTT,CASSFPDRGAFF